This T cell receptor (beta chain) was profiled in a study of T-cell memory formation after mild COVID-19. Study as a whole: Largely donor-specific TCR clusters were found.

The germline V gene has CDR1 SGHVS and CDR2 FNYEAQ. With 5 bases clipped from V and 6 bases from J, the junction kept 11 bases outside the gene matches. This CDR3 has 16 amino acids. This clonotype was seen a handful of times. Its antigen remains unknown. Researchers used 5'RACE with constant-segment primers to make TCR alpha and TCR beta cDNA libraries that carry sample barcodes and UMIs. Each CDR3 protein gets one entry after TCRdb re-called the 5' RACE reads with MiXCR. The sample holds hundreds of thousands of distinct CDR3 sequences, about a fifth seen once. Study-level findings and limits: Among CD4+ contracting clones, most were CM and EM, and CD8+ ones EMRA. Some responding clones appeared in pre-infection memory, suggesting cross-reactive memory joined.

The chain has TRBV7-6 and TRBJ2-1; 9 bases align to TRBD2. The TCR sequence derives from an adult woman who had mild COVID-19 (a few samples of this study predate the infection). Cell type and time point are not known. The sequencing sample was made of PBMCs or a T cell subset sorted from them (not recorded which). The CDR3 nucleotides are TGTGCCAGCAGCGTAGAGGCTAGCGGGAACCTCAATGAGCAGTTCTTC. Encoded protein: CASSVEASGNLNEQFF.